Following are 20 T cell receptor beta chains from one sample sequenced in a study of PD-1 blockade in mismatch repair-deficient tumors. Clones were sequenced by immunoSEQ multiplex PCR, and TCRdb holds only the in-frame ones, with some missing. The data show 15,000 to 20,000 clones, 75% to 90% seen once. The sample was PBMCs, taken about 22 weeks after starting pembrolizumab. These receptors were obtained from an adult with mismatch repair-deficient cancer.

The J gene is TRBJ2-1, the V gene TRBV5-1, with D possibly TRBD2 on 6 matching bases. CDR3 length: 15 amino acids. Trimming took 1 base from V and 7 from J, leaving 15 bases between them. Germline lookup yields CDR1 SGHRS and CDR2 YFSETQ. This chain's CDR3 is CASSLNDFGGNEQFF. DNA of the CDR3: TGCGCCAGCAGCTTGAATGACTTCGGGGGAAATGAGCAGTTCTTC.

V is TRBV29-1 and J is TRBJ2-7; 10 positions agree with TRBD2. Germline lookup yields CDR1 SQVTM and CDR2 ANQGSEA. This CDR3 comprises 13 residues. V shed 6 bases and J 2 bases; nucleotides not matched to a gene: 4. This chain's CDR3 is CSVKSGRAYEQYF. The CDR3 nucleotides are TGCAGCGTCAAAAGCGGGAGGGCCTACGAGCAGTACTTC.

This sequence joins TRBV28 and TRBJ2-5, with a weak D call TRBD2 (7 bases). Trimming shortened V by 7 bases and J by 0 bases, and 18 bases separated the two germline ends. The CDR3 consists of 16 residues. Germline V gives CDR1 MDHEN, CDR2 SYDVKM. The CDR3 here is CASTPVRGAHQETQYF. The CDR3 DNA sequence: TGTGCCAGCACCCCTGTCCGGGGGGCGCACCAAGAGACCCAGTACTTC. Full variable domain (missing parts from reference TRBV28 and TRBJ2-5): DVKVTQSSRYLVKRTGEKVFLECVQDMDHENMFWYRQDPGLGLRLIYFSYDVKMKEKGDIPEGYSVSREKKERFSLILESASTNQTSMYLCASTPVRGAHQETQYFGPGTRLLVL.

This sequence joins TRBV28 and TRBJ2-3; tentative D call: TRBD1 (6 bases). The CDR3 consists of 15 residues. V was clipped by 7 bases and J by 3 bases, with 17 bases between them. Germline CDR1 and CDR2: MDHEN and SYDVKM. The DNA for the CDR3 is TGTGCCAGCAAACTACAGGGTGGAGGAACAGATACGCAGTATTTT. This translates into CASKLQGGGTDTQYF.

V usage is TRBV27 and J usage is TRBJ2-6, with D possibly being TRBD1 (6 bases). The CDR3 is 18 residues long. CDR1 MNHEY and CDR2 SMNVEV come from the germline V gene (reference sequence). V was cut by 6 bases and J by 2 bases, with 20 bases left in between. The CDR3 DNA is TGTGCCAGCAGCTCGAATCGTGACAGGTTGACTGGGGCCAACGTCCTGACTTTC. Residues: CASSSNRDRLTGANVLTF. Combining the CDR3 with reference TRBV27 and TRBJ2-6 gives the whole variable domain EAQVTQNPRYLITVTGKKLTVTCSQNMNHEYMSWYRQDPGLGLRQIYYSMNVEVTDKGDVPEGYKVSRKEKRNFPLILESPSPNQTSLYFCASSSNRDRLTGANVLTFGAGSRLTVL.

V is TRBV5-8 and J is TRBJ1-5; 9 bases map to TRBD1. This CDR3 region has 15 residues. Looked up from germline, CDR1 is SGHTS and CDR2 is YDEGEE. Trimming cost V 0 bases and J 4 bases; bases outside gene matches: 2. The CDR3 protein is CASSLGDRGNQPQHF. CDR3 sequence (DNA): TGTGCCAGCAGCTTGGGAGACAGGGGGAATCAGCCCCAGCATTTT. Complete variable domain (other parts from reference TRBV5-8 and TRBJ1-5): EAGVTQSPTHLIKTRGQQATLRCSPISGHTSVYWYQQALGLGLQFLLWYDEGEERNRGNFPPRFSGRQFPNYSSELNVNALELEDSALYLCASSLGDRGNQPQHFGDGTRLSIL.

This clone appeared once. V is TRBV27 and J is TRBJ2-3, with D perhaps matching TRBD2 (5 bases). Germline values: CDR1 MNHEY, CDR2 SMNVEV (reference sequence). The V gene lost 2 bases and the J gene lost 4 bases, with 10 bases spanning the gap. This CDR3 region has 14 residues. CDR3 in DNA: TGTGCCAGCAGTTTAACAACTAGTCCAGATACGCAGTATTTT. Its translation is CASSLTTSPDTQYF.

This chain connects TRBV5-1 to TRBJ2-1; TRBD1 agrees at 7 bases. CDR1 is SGHRS and CDR2 is YFSETQ in the germline V gene. Trimming at V came to 4 bases and at J to 4 bases, leaving 8 bases not matched to a gene. The length of the CDR3 is 15 residues. CDR3 sequence reads: CASSNRDSSYNEQFF. For the CDR3, the DNA is TGCGCCAGCAGCAACCGGGACAGTTCTTACAATGAGCAGTTCTTC.

This chain uses TRBV11-2 with TRBJ2-7; D call uncertain. With 2 bases removed from V and 7 bases from J, the gap between germline ends came to 15 bases. The CDR3 runs to 14 residues. Per germline, CDR1 SGHAT and CDR2 FQNNGV. In nucleotides, the CDR3 is TGTGCCAGCAGCTTACTGATGGGCCCAAGGGAGCAGTACTTC. This gives the protein CASSLLMGPREQYF.

The chain uses TRBV7-9 and TRBJ2-5; possible D gene TRBD2, 6 bases. Trimming pared 7 bases from V and 7 bases from J, leaving 22 bases between. The CDR3 is 15 residues long. Germline V gene lookup returns CDR1 SEHNR and CDR2 FQNEAQ (reference sequence). CDR3 coding DNA: TGTGCCAGCAAATCCTTCTCGGGGACTCTGGGGACCCAGTACTTC. This codes for CASKSFSGTLGTQYF.

The chain couples TRBV5-5 to TRBJ1-1; 8 bases align to TRBD1. Trimming cost V 4 bases and J 0 bases; bases outside gene matches: 8. There are 16 residues in the CDR3. Germline V gene lookup returns CDR1 SGHKS and CDR2 YYEKEE (reference sequence). The DNA for the CDR3 is TGTGCCAGCAGCCTCTGGACAGGGTCCATGAACACTGAAGCTTTCTTT. It encodes CASSLWTGSMNTEAFF.

A single count supports this clone. The chain links TRBV4-1 to TRBJ1-2; D gene uncertain. V dropped 1 base and J dropped 4 bases, with 10 bases sitting between them. This CDR3 is 14 amino acids long. The germline CDR1 and CDR2 sequences are MGHRA and YSYEKL. This chain's CDR3 is CASSQGGLGYGYTF. As DNA, the CDR3 is TGCGCCAGCAGCCAAGGAGGGCTCGGCTATGGCTACACCTTC.

This chain connects TRBV7-3 to TRBJ2-5; tentatively, D is TRBD2 (5 bases). V was cut by 3 bases and J by 3 bases, with 8 bases left in between. This CDR3 spans 13 amino acids. Germline values: CDR1 SGHTA, CDR2 FQGTGA. CDR3: CASSFGREETQYF. The DNA of the CDR3 is TGTGCCAGCAGCTTTGGGCGGGAAGAGACCCAGTACTTC.

This chain joins TRBV4-2 and TRBJ2-7; 9 nucleotides align to TRBD1. J lost 3 bases, V lost 1 base, and 10 bases had no gene match. CDR1 LGHNA and CDR2 YNFKEQ come from the germline V gene. There are 17 residues in the CDR3. The CDR3 sequence is CASSQALQGTGIYEQYF. CDR3 nucleotides: TGTGCCAGCAGCCAAGCCCTCCAAGGGACAGGGATCTACGAGCAGTACTTC.

This clone occurred once. The rearrangement joins TRBV18 to TRBJ1-5, with 8 positions matching TRBD1. Losses at the gene ends were 3 bases for V and 2 bases for J; bases not matched to a gene: 3. CDR1 is KGHSH, CDR2 LQKENI, per germline. The CDR3 loop spans 15 amino acids. The DNA for the CDR3 is TGTGCCAGCTCACCGGGACAGGAGCGCAATCAGCCCCAGCATTTT. Its protein is CASSPGQERNQPQHF. Full variable domain (outside the CDR3, taken from reference TRBV18 and TRBJ1-5): NAGVMQNPRHLVRRRGQEARLRCSPMKGHSHVYWYRQLPEEGLKFMVYLQKENIIDESGMPKERFSAEFPKEGPSILRIQQVVRGDSAAYFCASSPGQERNQPQHFGDGTRLSIL.

V and J are TRBV29-1 and TRBJ2-5; 12 bases map to TRBD2. V lost 8 bases and J lost 1; bases outside the gene matches: 8. This CDR3 spans 15 amino acids. CDR1 and CDR2 from the germline V gene are SQVTM and ANQGSEA. The CDR3 reads CSIATSGSSQETQYF. The CDR3 DNA reads TGCAGCATCGCGACTAGCGGGAGCTCCCAAGAGACCCAGTACTTC. Full variable domain (missing parts from reference TRBV29-1 and TRBJ2-5): SAVISQKPSRDICQRGTSLTIQCQVDSQVTMMFWYRQQPGQSLTLIATANQGSEATYESGFVIDKFPISRPNLTFSTLTVSNMSPEDSSIYLCSIATSGSSQETQYFGPGTRLLVL.

This chain joins TRBV7-9 and TRBJ1-2; D gene ambiguous. V lost 0 bases, J lost 7 bases, and 12 bases lay in between. In germline, CDR1 is SEHNR, CDR2 FQNEAQ (reference sequence). This CDR3 spans 14 amino acids. The CDR3 region is CASSLAVLGAGYTF. The CDR3 nucleotides are TGTGCCAGCAGCTTAGCGGTTCTTGGAGCTGGCTACACCTTC. The whole variable domain, filled in from reference TRBV7-9 and TRBJ1-2, reads DTGVSQNPRHKITKRGQNVTFRCDPISEHNRLYWYRQTLGQGPEFLTYFQNEAQLEKSRLLSDRFSAERPKGSFSTLEIQRTEQGDSAMYLCASSLAVLGAGYTFGSGTRLTVV.

The CDR3 DNA reads TGTGCCAGCAGTGAGCCCACCGGGACAGGGCCTAATGAGCAGTTCTTC. Translated, it gives CASSEPTGTGPNEQFF. V usage is TRBV28 and J usage is TRBJ2-1, with TRBD1 matching 9 bases. V shed 5 bases and J 7 bases; nucleotides not matched to a gene: 12. Looked up from germline, CDR1 is MDHEN and CDR2 is SYDVKM. This CDR3 has 16 amino acids.

V and J are TRBV29-1 and TRBJ2-7; possible D gene TRBD2, 6 bases. In germline, CDR1 is SQVTM, CDR2 ANQGSEA. The CDR3 covers 13 residues. Trimming removed 6 bases from V and 0 bases from J, with 12 bases in between. The CDR3: CSVQRADSYEQYF. DNA of the CDR3: TGCAGCGTCCAGCGGGCGGACTCCTACGAGCAGTACTTC.

The chain combines TRBV2 with TRBJ1-1; D ambiguous. The length of the CDR3 is 13 residues. Germline V gives CDR1 SNHLY, CDR2 FYNNEI. V lost 3 bases to trimming and J lost 8 bases, with 13 bases between them. The CDR3 sequence is CASSDAGKLEAFF. As DNA, the CDR3 is TGTGCCAGCAGTGATGCGGGGAAGTTGGAAGCTTTCTTT.